Below, 15 T cell receptor beta chains from the same sample are listed, as sequenced in a study of blood T cell repertoires in COVID-19. Repertoires were generated with immunoSEQ multiplex PCR, while TCRdb's copy carries only in-frame clones and drops some. There are about 480,000 clones in the sample; around 87% occur only once, and 1.8% lies in the top ten. The sequenced material came from PBMCs or T cells enriched from blood (not recorded which). The source of these receptors is a middle-aged woman who had recovered from COVID-19.

This chain joins TRBV11-3 and TRBJ2-2, with TRBD1 as a possible D gene (5 bases). CDR3 size: 15 residues. The germline CDR1 and CDR2 sequences are SGHNT and YENEEA. V shed 4 bases and J shed 3 bases, with 12 bases lying between them. Here the CDR3 DNA reads TGTGCCAGCAGCTCACAGAAGGGGCACACCGGGGAGCTGTTTTTT. Translation gives CASSSQKGHTGELFF. The whole variable domain, remainder taken from reference TRBV11-3 and TRBJ2-2, is EAGVVQSPRYKIIEKKQPVAFWCNPISGHNTLYWYLQNLGQGPELLIRYENEEAVDDSQLPKDRFSAERLKGVDSTLKIQPAELGDSAVYLCASSSQKGHTGELFFGEGSRLTVL.

The V call is TRBV4-3, the J call TRBJ2-5, with 7 bases that match TRBD2. V was pared by 1 base and J by 5 bases, with 4 bases of the junction left unmatched. The length of the CDR3 is 14 residues. Germline assignment: CDR1 LGHNA and CDR2 YSLEER. The CDR3 is CASSQGGSGETQYF. The CDR3 bases are TGCGCCAGCAGCCAAGGCGGGAGTGGTGAGACCCAGTACTTC.

The chain uses TRBV13 and TRBJ1-2, with D uncertain. CDR3 size: 14 residues. CDR1 and CDR2 from the germline V gene are PRHDT and FYEKMQ (reference sequence). Trimming pared 0 bases from V and 6 bases from J, leaving 11 bases between. The CDR3 region has the DNA TGTGCCAGCAGCTTAGGGGCAGGAAATGATGGCTACACCTTC. Translation gives CASSLGAGNDGYTF.

The chain joins TRBV3-1 (or the pseudogene TRBV3-2) to TRBJ2-7, with D possibly TRBD1 on 5 matching bases. The V gene's germline CDR1 is LGHDT and CDR2 YNNKEL (reference sequence). The CDR3 loop spans 12 amino acids. Trimming pared 8 bases from V and 1 base from J, leaving 9 bases between. The CDR3 region has the DNA TGTGCCAGCCAAGGGGATTCCTACGAGCAGTACTTC. Translation gives CASQGDSYEQYF.

Written as DNA, the CDR3 is TGTGCCAGCAGCGAACTAGCGGGATCCTACGAGCAGTACTTC. It codes for CASSELAGSYEQYF. The V and J genes are TRBV11-1 and TRBJ2-7; 10 nucleotides match TRBD2. V lost 5 bases and J lost 1; bases outside the gene matches: 2. Per germline, CDR1 SGHAT and CDR2 FQDESV (reference sequence). The CDR3 is 14 amino acids.

The sample holds a few counts of this clone. The rearrangement joins TRBV10-3 to TRBJ2-3; tentative D call: TRBD2 (7 bases). The CDR3 sequence is 15 residues long. Per germline, CDR1 ENHRY and CDR2 SYGVKD. V was pared by 7 bases and J by 3 bases, with 17 bases between. As DNA, the CDR3 is TGTGCCATCAAGCTCGGACTAGGGGGAACAGATACGCAGTATTTT. It specifies CAIKLGLGGTDTQYF.

DNA for the CDR3: TGTGCCAGCTCACGCGGCCCAGGGGGATCGACTGGAAACACCATATATTTT. It specifies CASSRGPGGSTGNTIYF. The chain links TRBV18 to TRBJ1-3, with TRBD1 matching 7 bases. This CDR3 contains 17 residues. Trimming cost V 4 bases and J 2 bases; bases outside gene matches: 11. Germline CDR1 and CDR2: KGHSH and LQKENI. Based on the CDR3 plus reference TRBV18 and TRBJ1-3, the full variable domain is NAGVMQNPRHLVRRRGQEARLRCSPMKGHSHVYWYRQLPEEGLKFMVYLQKENIIDESGMPKERFSAEFPKEGPSILRIQQVVRGDSAAYFCASSRGPGGSTGNTIYFGEGSWLTVV.

J is TRBJ1-6 and V is TRBV27, with 9 positions matching TRBD1. The V segment lost 6 bases and the J segment 9 bases; nucleotides outside the gene matches: 12. The CDR3 is made up of 16 amino acids. Germline CDR1 and CDR2: MNHEY and SMNVEV (reference sequence). The CDR3 is CASRVRTGGVSSPLHF. The CDR3 DNA reads as TGTGCCAGCAGAGTAAGAACAGGGGGCGTAAGTTCACCCCTCCACTTT.

V is TRBV10-3 and J is TRBJ1-1; 10 nucleotides match TRBD1. This CDR3 has 17 residues. Trimming at V came to 3 bases and at J to 1 base, leaving 8 bases not matched to a gene. Germline V gene lookup returns CDR1 ENHRY and CDR2 SYGVKD. The CDR3, as DNA: TGTGCCATCAGTGACCAGACAGGGGGCGCCGGGAACACTGAAGCTTTCTTT. Its protein is CAISDQTGGAGNTEAFF.

J is TRBJ2-3 and V is TRBV9; 11 bases line up with TRBD2. Germline CDR1 is SGDLS and CDR2 is YYNGEE. V was clipped by 4 bases and J by 1 base; unmatched bases: 11. The CDR3 covers 18 residues. CDR3 sequence reads: CASSTGTSGRSGTDTQYF. In nucleotides, the CDR3 is TGTGCCAGCAGCACCGGGACTAGCGGCCGGTCGGGCACAGATACGCAGTATTTT.

This clone has more than one count but fewer than ten. V and J are TRBV4-3 and TRBJ2-3, with 10 bases matching TRBD1. This CDR3 comprises 16 residues. V shed 0 bases, J shed 4 bases, and the junction held 4 bases outside the gene matches. CDR1 and CDR2 from the germline V gene are LGHNA and YSLEER. CDR3 sequence (DNA): TGCGCCAGCAGCCAAGATGGGACAGGGGACTCAGATACGCAGTATTTT. Translation: CASSQDGTGDSDTQYF.

This clone has only one observation. The chain couples TRBV9 to TRBJ2-2, with 7 nucleotides matching TRBD2. Germline loops: CDR1 SGDLS, CDR2 YYNGEE. The CDR3 has 15 residues. V was pared by 0 bases and J by 6 bases, with 5 bases of the junction left unmatched. DNA of the CDR3: TGTGCCAGCAGCGTAGATGCGGGAGACCCCGGGGAGCTGTTTTTT. Protein: CASSVDAGDPGELFF.

The chain combines TRBV12-2 with TRBJ2-1; the D call of TRBD2 is as the table states it, not checked on the DNA. TRBV12-2 is termed a pseudogene. The CDR3 contains 16 residues. CDR3 protein: CASRLARLAVPNEQFF. CDR3 nucleotides: TGTGCAAGTCGCTTAGCGCGGCTAGCGGTGCCGAATGAGCAGTTCTTC.

This chain connects TRBV18 to TRBJ2-1; possibly TRBD1 for D (6 bases). CDR3 length: 13 amino acids. The ends were cut back, 5 bases at V and 4 bases at J, with 9 bases in the middle. In germline, CDR1 is KGHSH, CDR2 LQKENI. The CDR3 bases are TGTGCCAGCTCATCCGGACAGTACAATGAGCAGTTCTTC. It specifies CASSSGQYNEQFF.

Here the CDR3 reads CSVTTASSGNTIYF. The CDR3 DNA reads as TGCAGCGTGACGACTGCCAGCTCTGGAAACACCATATATTTT. The rearrangement joins TRBV29-1 to TRBJ1-3, with D uncertain. V lost 6 bases to trimming and J lost 0 bases, with 12 bases between them. CDR3 length: 14 amino acids. The germline V gene has CDR1 SQVTM and CDR2 ANQGSEA.